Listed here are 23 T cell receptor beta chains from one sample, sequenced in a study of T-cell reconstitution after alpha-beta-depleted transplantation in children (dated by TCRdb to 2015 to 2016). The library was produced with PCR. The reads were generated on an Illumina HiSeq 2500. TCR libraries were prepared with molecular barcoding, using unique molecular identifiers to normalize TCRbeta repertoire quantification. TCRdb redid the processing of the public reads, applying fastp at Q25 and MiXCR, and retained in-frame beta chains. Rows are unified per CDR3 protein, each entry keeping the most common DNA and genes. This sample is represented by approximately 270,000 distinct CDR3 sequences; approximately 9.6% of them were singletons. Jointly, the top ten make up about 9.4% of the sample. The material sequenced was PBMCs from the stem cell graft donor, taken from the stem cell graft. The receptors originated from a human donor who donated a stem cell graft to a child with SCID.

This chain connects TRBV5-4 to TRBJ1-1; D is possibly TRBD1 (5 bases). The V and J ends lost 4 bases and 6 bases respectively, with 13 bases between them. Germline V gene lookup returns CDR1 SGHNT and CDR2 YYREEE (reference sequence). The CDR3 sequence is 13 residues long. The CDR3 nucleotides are TGTGCCAGCAGCCTCGGGGCTGACTCTGAAGCTTTCTTT. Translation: CASSLGADSEAFF.

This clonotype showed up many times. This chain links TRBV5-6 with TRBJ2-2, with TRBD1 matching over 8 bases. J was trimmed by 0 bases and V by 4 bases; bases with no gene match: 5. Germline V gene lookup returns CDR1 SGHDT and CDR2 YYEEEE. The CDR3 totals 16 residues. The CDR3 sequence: CASSIQQGANTGELFF. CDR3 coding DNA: TGTGCCAGCAGCATTCAACAGGGGGCGAACACCGGGGAGCTGTTTTTT.

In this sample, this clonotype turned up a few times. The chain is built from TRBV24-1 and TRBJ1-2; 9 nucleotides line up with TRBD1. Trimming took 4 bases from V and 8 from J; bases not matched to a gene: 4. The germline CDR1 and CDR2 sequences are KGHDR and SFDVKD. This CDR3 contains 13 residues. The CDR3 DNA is TGTGCCACCAGTGAGGGACAGGGTCGCGGCTACACCTTC. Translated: CATSEGQGRGYTF.

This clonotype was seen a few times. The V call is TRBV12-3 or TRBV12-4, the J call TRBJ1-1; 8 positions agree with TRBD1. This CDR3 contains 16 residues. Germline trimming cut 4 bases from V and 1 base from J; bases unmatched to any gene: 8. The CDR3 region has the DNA TGTGCCAGCAGTTCCGGGACAGGCAAGAGGAACACTGAAGCTTTCTTT. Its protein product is CASSSGTGKRNTEAFF.

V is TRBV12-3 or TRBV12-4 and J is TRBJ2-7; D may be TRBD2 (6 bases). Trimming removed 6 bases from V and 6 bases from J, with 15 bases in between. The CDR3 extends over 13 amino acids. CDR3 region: CASSPCRDCEQYF. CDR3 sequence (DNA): TGTGCCAGCAGCCCTTGTAGGGACTGCGAGCAGTACTTC.

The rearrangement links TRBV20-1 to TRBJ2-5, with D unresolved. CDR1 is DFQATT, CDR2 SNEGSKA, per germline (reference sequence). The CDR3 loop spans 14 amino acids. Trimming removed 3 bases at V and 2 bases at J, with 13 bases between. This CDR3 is CSASGYQNQETQYF. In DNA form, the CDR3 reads TGCAGTGCTAGTGGGTACCAGAATCAAGAGACCCAGTACTTC.

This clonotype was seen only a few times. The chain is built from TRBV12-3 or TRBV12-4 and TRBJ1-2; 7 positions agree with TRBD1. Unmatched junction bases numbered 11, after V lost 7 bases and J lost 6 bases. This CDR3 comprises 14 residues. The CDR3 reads CASTRTDRENGYTF. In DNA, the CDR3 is TGTGCCAGCACCAGAACTGACAGGGAGAATGGCTACACCTTC.

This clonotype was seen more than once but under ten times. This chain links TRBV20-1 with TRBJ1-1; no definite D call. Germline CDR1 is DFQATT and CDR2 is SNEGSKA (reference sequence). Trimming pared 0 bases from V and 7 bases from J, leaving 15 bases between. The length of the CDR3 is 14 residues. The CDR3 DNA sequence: TGCAGTGCTAGAGACCTGGGGAGTCTCGGTGAAGCTTTCTTT. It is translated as CSARDLGSLGEAFF.

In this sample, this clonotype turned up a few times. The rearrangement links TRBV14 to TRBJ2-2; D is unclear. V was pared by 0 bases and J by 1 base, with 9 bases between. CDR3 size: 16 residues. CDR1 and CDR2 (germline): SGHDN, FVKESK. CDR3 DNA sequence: TGTGCCAGCAGCCAAGATCCCTTCCTGAACACCGGGGAGCTGTTTTTT. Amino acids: CASSQDPFLNTGELFF.

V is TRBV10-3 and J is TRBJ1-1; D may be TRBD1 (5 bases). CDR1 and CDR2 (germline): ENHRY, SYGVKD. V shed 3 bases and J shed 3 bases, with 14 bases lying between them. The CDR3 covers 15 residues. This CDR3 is CAISDLDSRDTEAFF. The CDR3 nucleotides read TGTGCCATCAGTGACCTCGATTCCAGGGACACTGAAGCTTTCTTT.

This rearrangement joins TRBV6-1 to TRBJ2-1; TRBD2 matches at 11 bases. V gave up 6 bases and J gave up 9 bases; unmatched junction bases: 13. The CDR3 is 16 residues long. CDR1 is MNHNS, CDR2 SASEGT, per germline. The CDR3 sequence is CASSRPSSGGAGEQFF. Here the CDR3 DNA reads TGTGCCAGCAGCCGCCCTAGTAGCGGGGGGGCCGGTGAGCAGTTCTTC.

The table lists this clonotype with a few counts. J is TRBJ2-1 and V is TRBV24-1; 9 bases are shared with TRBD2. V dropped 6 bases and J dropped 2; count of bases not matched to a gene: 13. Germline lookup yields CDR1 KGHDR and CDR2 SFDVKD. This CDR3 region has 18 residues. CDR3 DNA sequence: TGTGCCACCAGTAATAGCGGGGGCCAGATGAAAACCTACAATGAGCAGTTCTTC. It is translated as CATSNSGGQMKTYNEQFF.

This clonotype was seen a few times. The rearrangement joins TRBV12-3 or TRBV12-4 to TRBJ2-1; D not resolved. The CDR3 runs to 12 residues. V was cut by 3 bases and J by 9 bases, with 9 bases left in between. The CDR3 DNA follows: TGTGCCAGCAGTTTTTCAGTAAGTGAGCAGTTCTTC. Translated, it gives CASSFSVSEQFF.

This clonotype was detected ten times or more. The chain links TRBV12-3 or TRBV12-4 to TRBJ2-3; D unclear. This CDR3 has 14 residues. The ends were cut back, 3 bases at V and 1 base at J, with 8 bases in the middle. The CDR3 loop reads CASSFNAGTDTQYF. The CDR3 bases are TGTGCCAGCAGTTTTAACGCTGGCACAGATACGCAGTATTTT.

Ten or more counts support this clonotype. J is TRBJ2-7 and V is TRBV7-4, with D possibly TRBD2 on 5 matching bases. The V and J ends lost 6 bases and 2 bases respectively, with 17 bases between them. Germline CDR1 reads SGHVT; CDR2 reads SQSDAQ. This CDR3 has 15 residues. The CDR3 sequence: CASSHREETPYEQYF. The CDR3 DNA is TGTGCCAGCAGTCACCGGGAAGAAACCCCCTACGAGCAGTACTTC.

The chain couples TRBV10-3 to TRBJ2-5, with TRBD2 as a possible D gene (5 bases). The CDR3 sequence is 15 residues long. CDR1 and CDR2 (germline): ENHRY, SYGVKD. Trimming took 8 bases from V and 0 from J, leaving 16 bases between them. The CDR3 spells CAIPCGQIYQETQYF. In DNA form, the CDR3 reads TGTGCCATCCCTTGCGGGCAAATTTACCAAGAGACCCAGTACTTC.

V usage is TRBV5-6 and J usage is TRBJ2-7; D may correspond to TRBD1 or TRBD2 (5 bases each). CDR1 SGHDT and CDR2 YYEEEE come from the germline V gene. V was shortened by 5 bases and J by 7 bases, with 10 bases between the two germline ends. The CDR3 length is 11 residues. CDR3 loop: CASSWGKEQYF. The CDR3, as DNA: TGTGCCAGCAGTTGGGGGAAAGAGCAGTACTTC.

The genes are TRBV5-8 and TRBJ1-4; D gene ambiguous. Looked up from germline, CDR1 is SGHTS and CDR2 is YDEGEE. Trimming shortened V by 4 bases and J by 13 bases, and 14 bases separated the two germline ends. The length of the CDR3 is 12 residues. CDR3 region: CASSLVPALLFF. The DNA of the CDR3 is TGTGCCAGCAGCCTTGTGCCCGCTTTACTGTTTTTT.

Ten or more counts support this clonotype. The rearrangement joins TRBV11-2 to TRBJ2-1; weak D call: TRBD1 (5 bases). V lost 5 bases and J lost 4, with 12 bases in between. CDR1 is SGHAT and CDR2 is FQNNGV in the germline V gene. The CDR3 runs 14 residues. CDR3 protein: CASSRADSYNEQFF. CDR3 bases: TGTGCCAGCAGCCGAGCCGACAGTTACAATGAGCAGTTCTTC.

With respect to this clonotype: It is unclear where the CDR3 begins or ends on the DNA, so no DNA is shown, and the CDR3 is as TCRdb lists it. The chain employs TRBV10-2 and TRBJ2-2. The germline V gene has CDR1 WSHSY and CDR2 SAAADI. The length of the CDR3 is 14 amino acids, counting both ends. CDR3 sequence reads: CASSEGFGAGELFF.

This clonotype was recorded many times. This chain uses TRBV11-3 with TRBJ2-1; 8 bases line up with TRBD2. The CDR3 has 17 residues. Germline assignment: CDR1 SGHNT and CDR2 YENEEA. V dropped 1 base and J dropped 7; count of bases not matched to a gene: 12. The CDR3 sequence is CASSLGSERGLKNEQFF. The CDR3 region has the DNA TGTGCCAGCAGCTTAGGATCCGAGCGGGGGCTCAAAAATGAGCAGTTCTTC.

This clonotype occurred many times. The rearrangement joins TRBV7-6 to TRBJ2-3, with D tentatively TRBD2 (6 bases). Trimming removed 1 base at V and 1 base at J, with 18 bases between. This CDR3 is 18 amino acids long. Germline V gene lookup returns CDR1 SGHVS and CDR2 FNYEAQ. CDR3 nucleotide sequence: TGTGCCAGCAGCTTAGAGGGACTTTCGCTTACTGGCACAGATACGCAGTATTTT. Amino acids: CASSLEGLSLTGTDTQYF. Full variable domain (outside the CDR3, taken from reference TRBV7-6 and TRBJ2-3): GAGVSQSPRYKVTKRGQDVALRCDPISGHVSLYWYRQALGQGPEFLTYFNYEAQQDKSGLPNDRFSAERPEGSISTLTIQRTEQRDSAMYRCASSLEGLSLTGTDTQYFGPGTRLTVL.

The CDR3 region is CASSVGPGQGNEQYF. CDR3 DNA sequence: TGTGCCAGCAGCGTAGGTCCGGGACAGGGCAACGAGCAGTACTTC. This sequence joins TRBV9 and TRBJ2-7; 9 bases line up with TRBD1. The CDR3 is 15 residues long. The ends lost 0 bases at V and 5 bases at J; junction bases unmatched: 6. Per germline, CDR1 SGDLS and CDR2 YYNGEE.